Listed below are T cell receptor beta chains from one sample, sequenced in a study of OX40 agonist ivuxolimab in advanced cancers. The data were produced by immunoSEQ multiplex PCR, yet TCRdb's version contains in-frame clones alone and is incomplete. The table has roughly 100,000 clones, about 90% seen once. The sample was CD4+ or CD8+ T cells sorted from blood, taken in a trial of the OX40 agonist ivuxolimab. The source of these receptors is an adult with an advanced solid tumor such as melanoma, head and neck, liver or kidney cancer. Each CDR3 is given with its conserved first and last residue. The D gene is left open where the match is weak. Clone size is given for some rows only: seen once, a few or many times, or a class if the clone is expanded.

NA,TRBJ2-3,NA,TRBV6-6,TGTGCCAGCACGGATAGCGGCACAGATACGCAGTATTTT,CASTDSGTDTQYF
few,TRBJ2-1,NA,TRBV5-1,TGCGCCAGCAGCTTGGGGGGGGAGGCCTCCTACAATGAGCAGTTCTTC,CASSLGGEASYNEQFF
NA,TRBJ2-7,TRBD1,TRBV28,TGTGCCAGCAGGGCAGCTACGTCCCTAGACAGGGGCTACGAGCAGTACTTC,CASRAATSLDRGYEQYF
NA,TRBJ1-6,TRBD1,TRBV30,TGTGCCTTCGACAGGGTCGGCTCACCCCTCCACTTT,CAFDRVGSPLHF
NA,TRBJ1-2,TRBD1,TRBV14,TGTGCCAGCAGCCATAGACAGGGGGACTATGGCTACACCTTC,CASSHRQGDYGYTF
once,TRBJ2-7,TRBD2,TRBV13,TGTGCCAGCAGCGCCTCGGGACTAGCAGAGGGCGTAGAGCAGTACTTC,CASSASGLAEGVEQYF
NA,TRBJ2-7,NA,TRBV28,TGTGCCAGCACAAGGAGGGCCAAAGGGGAGCAGTACTTC,CASTRRAKGEQYF
NA,TRBJ2-5,NA,TRBV6-5,TGTGCCAGCACACGTCAAGAGACCCAGTACTTC,CASTRQETQYF
NA,TRBJ2-1,NA,TRBV18,TGTGCCAGCTCACTACAGGGAGATTCGACTGAGCAGTTCTTC,CASSLQGDSTEQFF
once,TRBJ1-4,NA,TRBV7-9,TGTGCCAGCAGGCCGGGGGGTGCAACTAATGAAAAACTGTTTTTT,CASRPGGATNEKLFF
NA,TRBJ2-3,TRBD2,TRBV9,TGTGCCAGCAGCGATGGACTAGCGGGAGAGGTAGATACGCAGTATTTT,CASSDGLAGEVDTQYF
NA,TRBJ2-1,TRBD2,TRBV15,TGTGCCACCAGCAGAGTGGCTAGCGGGAACGACAATGAGCAGTTCTTC,CATSRVASGNDNEQFF
NA,TRBJ1-1,NA,TRBV29-1,TGCAGCGCTGTACAGGGTGCGAACACTGAAGCTTTCTTT,CSAVQGANTEAFF
NA,TRBJ2-1,NA,TRBV7-2,TGTGCCAGCAGCTTATTGCTCCCGGGACTGGTATACAATGAGCAGTTCTTC,CASSLLLPGLVYNEQFF
NA,TRBJ1-6,TRBD1,TRBV19,TGTGCCAGTAGTATCGCCGACAGGGGCAATTCACCCCTCCACTTT,CASSIADRGNSPLHF
once,TRBJ2-3,TRBD1,TRBV4-3,TGCGCCAGCAGCAACCGGCCAGGGGGCGACGGCACAGATACGCAGTATTTT,CASSNRPGGDGTDTQYF
NA,TRBJ2-1,TRBD1,TRBV7-2,TGTGCCAGCAGCTTAATCCGGACAGGATACAATGAGCAGTTCTTC,CASSLIRTGYNEQFF
NA,TRBJ2-7,TRBD2,TRBV5-1,TGCGCCAGCAGCATTACTAGCGGCTCCTACGAGCAGTACTTC,CASSITSGSYEQYF
NA,TRBJ2-2,NA,TRBV7-2,TGTGCCAGCAGCTTTTCCGGGAGACAGGGGAACACCGGGGAGCTGTTTTTT,CASSFSGRQGNTGELFF
NA,TRBJ2-3,NA,TRBV15,TGTGCCACCAGCAGAGGAGAAGGGGTTGGTGATACGCAGTATTTT,CATSRGEGVGDTQYF
NA,TRBJ2-1,NA,TRBV18,TGTGCCAGCTCACCACCGGGCGGAGTCCTCTACAATGAGCAGTTCTTC,CASSPPGGVLYNEQFF
once,TRBJ1-1,NA,TRBV25-1,TGTGCCAGCAGTGACCCTCATGAGGACACTGAAGCTTTCTTT,CASSDPHEDTEAFF
NA,TRBJ2-3,NA,TRBV4-2,TGTGCCAGCAGCGACCAGGGGGGGCCTCCAGATACGCAGTATTTT,CASSDQGGPPDTQYF
few,TRBJ2-1,TRBD2,TRBV29-1,TGCAGCGTTGCACGGGCGGGAGGGCAGAACAATGAGCAGTTCTTC,CSVARAGGQNNEQFF
NA,TRBJ2-5,NA,TRBV30,TGTGCCTGGAGTGTAAACGTACAAGAGACCCAGTACTTC,CAWSVNVQETQYF
NA,TRBJ2-2,TRBD2,TRBV2,TGTGCCAGCAGCTCCTTGCTAAGCGGGAGGGCCCACGGGGAGCTGTTTTTT,CASSSLLSGRAHGELFF
NA,TRBJ2-1,NA,TRBV15,TGTGCCACCAGCAGAGGGGTCACCTACAATGAGCAGTTCTTC,CATSRGVTYNEQFF
NA,TRBJ1-5,NA,TRBV2,TGTGCCAGCAGTGATCGGGGGACTTTCGGCGGGCAGCCCCAGCATTTT,CASSDRGTFGGQPQHF
NA,TRBJ2-1,NA,TRBV9,TGTGCCAGCAGCGTAGGGGCGGGGAGCTCCTACAATGAGCAGTTCTTC,CASSVGAGSSYNEQFF
NA,TRBJ1-5,NA,TRBV28,TGTGCCAGCAGTCCCCCAACTGTAGCCGTCGGCAATCAGCCCCAGCATTTT,CASSPPTVAVGNQPQHF
few,TRBJ1-1,NA,TRBV2,TGTGCCATAAAACCGCTAGTTATGAACACTGAAGCTTTCTTT,CAIKPLVMNTEAFF
once,TRBJ2-1,NA,TRBV9,TGTGCCAGCAGCGTAATTGACGGGATAAACAATGAGCAGTTCTTC,CASSVIDGINNEQFF
NA,TRBJ2-7,TRBD2,TRBV4-1,TGCGCCAGCAGCCAAGGAATTTATCGACGACTAGCGGAGGGGCGATACGAGCAGTACTTC,CASSQGIYRRLAEGRYEQYF
NA,TRBJ1-3,NA,TRBV6-1,TGTGCCAGCCAGGGTCCCGGAAACACCATATATTTT,CASQGPGNTIYF
NA,TRBJ2-3,TRBD2,TRBV7-9,TGTGCCAGCAGCTTCGGGACTAGCGGGAGACTGAATACGCAGTATTTT,CASSFGTSGRLNTQYF
once,TRBJ1-4,TRBD1,TRBV28,TGTGCCAGCAGTCCAATGAACAGGGGCGGGGAAAAACTGTTTTTT,CASSPMNRGGEKLFF
NA,TRBJ2-7,NA,TRBV12-5,TGTGCTAGTGGTCGGGGCTACTCCTACGAGCAGTACTTC,CASGRGYSYEQYF
NA,TRBJ1-1,TRBD1,TRBV10-2,TGCGCCAGCTTGACGGGACAGGACGTCGACACTGAAGCTTTCTTT,CASLTGQDVDTEAFF
NA,TRBJ2-1,NA,TRBV19,TGTGCCAGTAGTATTCGGACAAGCGGCTCGGGGGATGAGCAGTTCTTC,CASSIRTSGSGDEQFF